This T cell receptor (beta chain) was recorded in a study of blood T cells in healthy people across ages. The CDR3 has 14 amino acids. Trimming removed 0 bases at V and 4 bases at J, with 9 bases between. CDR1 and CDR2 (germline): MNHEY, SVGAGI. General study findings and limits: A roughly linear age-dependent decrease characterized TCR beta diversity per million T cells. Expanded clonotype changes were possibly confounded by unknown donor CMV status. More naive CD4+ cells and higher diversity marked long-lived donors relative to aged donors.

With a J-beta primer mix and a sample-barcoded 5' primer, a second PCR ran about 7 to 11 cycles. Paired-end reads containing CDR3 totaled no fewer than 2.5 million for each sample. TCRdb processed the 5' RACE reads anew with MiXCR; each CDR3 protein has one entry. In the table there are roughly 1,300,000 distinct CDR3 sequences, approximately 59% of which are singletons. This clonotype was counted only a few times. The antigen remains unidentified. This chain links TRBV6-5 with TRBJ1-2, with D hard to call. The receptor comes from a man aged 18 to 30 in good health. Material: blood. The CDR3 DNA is TGTGCCAGCAGTTACTCTGAGGGAGGCTATGGCTACACCTTC. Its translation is CASSYSEGGYGYTF.